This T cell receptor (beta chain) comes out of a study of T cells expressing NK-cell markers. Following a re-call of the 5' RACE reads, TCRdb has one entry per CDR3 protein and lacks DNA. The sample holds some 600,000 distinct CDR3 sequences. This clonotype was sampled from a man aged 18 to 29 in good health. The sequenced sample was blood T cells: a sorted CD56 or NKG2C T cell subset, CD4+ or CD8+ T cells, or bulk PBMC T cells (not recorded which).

The CDR3 region is CASSSIRGGGLAFF. The rearrangement uses TRBV11-2 and TRBJ1-1. Looked up from germline, CDR1 is SGHAT and CDR2 is FQNNGV. CDR3 length equals 14 residues.